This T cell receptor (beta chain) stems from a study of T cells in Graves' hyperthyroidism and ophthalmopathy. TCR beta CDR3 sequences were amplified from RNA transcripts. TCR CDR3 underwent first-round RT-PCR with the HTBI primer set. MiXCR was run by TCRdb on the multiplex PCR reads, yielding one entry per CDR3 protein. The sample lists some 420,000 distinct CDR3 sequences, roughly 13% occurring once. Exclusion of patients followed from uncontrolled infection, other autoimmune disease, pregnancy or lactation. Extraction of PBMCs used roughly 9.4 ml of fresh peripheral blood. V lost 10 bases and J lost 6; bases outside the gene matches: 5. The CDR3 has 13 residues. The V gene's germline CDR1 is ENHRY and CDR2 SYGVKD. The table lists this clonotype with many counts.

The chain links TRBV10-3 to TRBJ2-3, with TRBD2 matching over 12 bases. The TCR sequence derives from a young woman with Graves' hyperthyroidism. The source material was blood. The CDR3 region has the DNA TGTGCCACTAGCGGGAGGGCCAGGGATACGCAGTATTTT. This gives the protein CATSGRARDTQYF.